The clone carrying this T cell receptor beta chain appeared a single time. Its specificity is not known. This sample stems from a study of graft-versus-host responses after intestinal transplantation. Study summary: The transplants performed in recipients were multivisceral, liver-intestinal, or isolated intestinal. Every transplant recipient was induced with anti-thymocyte globulin, then maintained on tacrolimus and steroids for about 3 years. General study points: Among recipient marrow samples, GvH clones were found; some appeared first in ileum or blood.

Clones were read by immunoSEQ multiplex PCR, and TCRdb kept only the in-frame ones, dropping some. The sample has over 100,000 clones, 90% to 95% seen once. Germline CDR1 SEHNR, CDR2 FQNEAQ (reference sequence). After removal of 6 bases from V and 8 bases from J, the junction contained 4 bases not matched to a gene. The length of the CDR3 is 12 residues. The sample consisted of unstimulated CD8+ T cells sorted from spleen or lymph node cells, taken before intestinal transplant. The J gene is TRBJ2-1, the V gene TRBV7-9, with TRBD2 matching over 7 bases. The receptor was derived from a human donor who received an intestinal transplant. Here the CDR3 DNA reads TGTGCCAGCAGTCTAACTAGCGATGAGCAGTTCTTC. Its translation is CASSLTSDEQFF. The whole variable domain, filled in from reference TRBV7-9 and TRBJ2-1, reads DTGVSQNPRHKITKRGQNVTFRCDPISEHNRLYWYRQTLGQGPEFLTYFQNEAQLEKSRLLSDRFSAERPKGSFSTLEIQRTEQGDSAMYLCASSLTSDEQFFGPGTRLTVL.